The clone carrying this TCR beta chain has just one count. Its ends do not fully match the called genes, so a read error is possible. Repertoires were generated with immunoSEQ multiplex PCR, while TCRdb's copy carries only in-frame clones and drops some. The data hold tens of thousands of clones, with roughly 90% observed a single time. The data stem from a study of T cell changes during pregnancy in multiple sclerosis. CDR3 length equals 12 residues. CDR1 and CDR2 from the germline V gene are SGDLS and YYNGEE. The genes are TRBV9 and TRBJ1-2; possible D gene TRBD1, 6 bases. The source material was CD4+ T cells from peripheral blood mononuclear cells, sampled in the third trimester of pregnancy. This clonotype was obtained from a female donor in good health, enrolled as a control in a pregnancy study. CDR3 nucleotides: TGCGCCACGGGGGGCAATAACTATGGCTACACCTTC. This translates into CATGGNNYGYTF.